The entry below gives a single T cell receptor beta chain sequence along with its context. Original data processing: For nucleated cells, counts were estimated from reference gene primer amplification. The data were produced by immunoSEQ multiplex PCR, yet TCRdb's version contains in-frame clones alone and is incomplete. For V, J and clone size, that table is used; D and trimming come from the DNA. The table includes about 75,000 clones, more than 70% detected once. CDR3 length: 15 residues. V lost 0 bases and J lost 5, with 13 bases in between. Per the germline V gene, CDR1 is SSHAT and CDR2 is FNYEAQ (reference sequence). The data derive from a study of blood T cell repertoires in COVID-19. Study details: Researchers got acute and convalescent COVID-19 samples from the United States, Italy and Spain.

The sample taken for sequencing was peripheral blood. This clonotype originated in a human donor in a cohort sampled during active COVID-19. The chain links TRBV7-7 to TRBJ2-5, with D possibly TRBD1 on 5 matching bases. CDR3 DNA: TGTGCCAGCAGCTTAGCGTGGATCCCAGGGGAGACCCAGTACTTC. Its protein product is CASSLAWIPGETQYF.